The clone carrying this T cell receptor beta chain was seen a single time. Its antigen is not identified. The missing conserved phenylalanine or tryptophan at the end of this CDR3 makes a read error likely. This sample is drawn from a study of tumor and adjacent non-tumor tissue in lung cancer. Study summary: Histology: about 13 adenocarcinoma, a couple of squamous cell carcinoma, 1 small cell lung cancer.

The library came from three nested PCR rounds adapted from ARM-PCR protocols. TCRdb itself ran the multiplex PCR reads through MiXCR, one entry per CDR3 protein. Among some 66,000 distinct CDR3 sequences listed, over 60% were seen once. The length of the CDR3 is 15 residues. CDR1 and CDR2 (germline): WSHSY, SAAADI. V lost 5 bases, J lost 2 bases, and 16 bases lay in between. No cell sorting was done before RNA was extracted from the tissue. More than 3 cm separated this lung sample from the edge of the tumor. Chemotherapy-naive patients with new lung cancer underwent thoracic surgery in China, August–late 2014. Study observations and caveats: Normal lung showed higher cumulative top 100 clone frequency than tumor. TCR diversity was significantly greater in tumor than normal lung tissue.

V is TRBV10-2 and J is TRBJ2-7; D tentatively fits TRBD1 or TRBD2 (6 bases each). Sample: distant non-tumor lung tissue. This clonotype was sampled from a man between 65 and 85 years old with non-small cell lung cancer. As DNA, the CDR3 is TGCGCCAGCAGTTTTGGTGGAGGGGGAACCTACGAGCAGTACCCC. Protein sequence: CASSFGGGGTYEQYP.